Each of the 8 T cell receptor beta chains below was sequenced from the same sample in a study of T cell clonality in common variable immunodeficiency. No antigen is known for these receptors. TCRdb's copy holds only in-frame clones and misses some; the assay was immunoSEQ multiplex PCR. This sample carries about 26,000 clones, none of them present only once. Study-level results: Fewer deletions and N-nucleotide insertions were reportedly seen in common variable immunodeficiency TCR beta sequences.

The material sequenced was peripheral blood mononuclear cells. These receptors came from a human donor with common variable immunodeficiency.

About this clone: Read coverage stops 3 residues before the CDR3 terminus; the germline J gene supplies the remainder. V usage is TRBV7-2 and J usage is TRBJ1-5; no clear D gene. From germline, CDR1 is SGHTA and CDR2 FQGNSA. CDR3 length: 13 amino acids. Deletions cut 8 bases from V and 3 bases from J, with 11 bases between. The part of the CDR3 DNA that was read is TGTGCCAGCCACGGGTCACCCAATCAGCCC. Amino acid sequence: CASHGSPNQP. The whole CDR3 is CASHGSPNQPQHF.

This clone was counted many times. The sequence runs out 3 residues before the end of the CDR3; the remainder is reconstructed from the germline J gene. V gene TRBV2 combines with J gene TRBJ2-1, with 14 positions matching TRBD2. The CDR3 is 14 residues long. Germline V gene data show CDR1 as SNHLY and CDR2 as FYNNEI. V shed 6 bases and J 9 bases; nucleotides not matched to a gene: 4. The CDR3 DNA, read in part, is TGTGCCAGCAGGGCCGGGACTAGCGGGAGTGAG. Translating gives CASRAGTSGSE. The CDR3 in full is CASRAGTSGSEQFF. Supplemented by reference TRBV2 and TRBJ2-1, the full variable domain reads EPEVTQTPSHQVTQMGQEVILRCVPISNHLYFYWYRQILGQKVEFLVSFYNNEISEKSEIFDDQFSVERPDGSNFTLKIRSTKLEDSAMYFCASRAGTSGSEQFFGPGTRLTVL.

This clone has only a few counts. The read halts 3 residues ahead of the CDR3 end, with the missing end drawn from the germline J gene. V usage is TRBV5-1 and J usage is TRBJ2-3; D possibly corresponds to TRBD1 (6 bases). Germline CDR1 SGHRS, CDR2 YFSETQ. The V end was cut by 0 bases, the J end by 8 bases, with 16 bases between. The CDR3 has 15 amino acids. The covered CDR3 bases are TGCGCCAGCAGCTTGGGGGGACAAAACTTCGGTACG. Translating it yields CASSLGGQNFGT. In full, the CDR3 reads CASSLGGQNFGTQYF.

In its sample, this clone was seen many times. The CDR3 end is not reached by the read, which stops 3 residues before it; the germline J gene fills it in. The genes are TRBV20-1 and TRBJ2-7, with 8 bases aligning to TRBD1. Germline CDR1 is DFQATT and CDR2 is SNEGSKA (reference sequence). The CDR3 runs to 15 residues. V lost 4 bases and J lost 3; bases outside the gene matches: 11. CDR3 bases read: TGCAGTGCTACTCCCCGGGACAGGCGTGACTACGAG. Translating gives CSATPRDRRDYE. The complete CDR3 reads CSATPRDRRDYEQYF.

In its sample, this clone was seen many times. The CDR3 spells CASMGLVYNEQFF. The sequenced CDR3 bases are TGTGCCAGCATGGGTCTAGTCTACAATGAG. The genes are TRBV2 and TRBJ2-1, with D uncertain. The missing CDR3 end, 3 residues past where the read stops, is filled in from the germline J gene. The V end was cut by 7 bases, the J end by 3 bases, with 10 bases between. The CDR3 runs to 13 residues. Germline CDR1 and CDR2: SNHLY and FYNNEI.

Of note for this clone: Read data end 3 residues before the CDR3 end; the end is taken from the germline J gene. V is TRBV7-6 and J is TRBJ2-1; no clear D. CDR1 SGHVS and CDR2 FNYEAQ come from the germline V gene. V lost 6 bases to trimming and J lost 5 bases, with 17 bases between them. CDR3 length: 15 residues. CDR3 residues: CASSPPFGANNEQFF. The sequenced part of the CDR3 DNA is TGTGCCAGCAGTCCCCCGTTCGGTGCGAACAATGAG. The full variable domain, in which reference TRBV7-6 and TRBJ2-1 provide the parts outside the CDR3, is GAGVSQSPRYKVTKRGQDVALRCDPISGHVSLYWYRQALGQGPEFLTYFNYEAQQDKSGLPNDRFSAERPEGSISTLTIQRTEQRDSAMYRCASSPPFGANNEQFFGPGTRLTVL.

Of note for this clone: The read ends 3 residues before the CDR3 terminus; that terminus is restored from the germline J gene. The rearrangement joins TRBV7-9 to TRBJ1-2; 7 bases fit TRBD1. This CDR3 spans 12 amino acids. In germline, CDR1 is SEHNR, CDR2 FQNEAQ (reference sequence). The DNA read from the CDR3 is TGTGCCAGCAGCTCCGAGACAGGGGGC. Translation: CASSSETGG. The complete CDR3 sequence is CASSSETGGYTF.

This clone was picked up many times. The observed sequence ends 3 residues before the CDR3 terminus, with the missing tail filled in from the germline J gene. The gene calls are TRBV20-1 and TRBJ2-3; 11 nucleotides line up with TRBD2. The CDR3 sequence is 13 residues long. Trimming removed 8 bases from V and 6 bases from J; junction bases left unmatched: 7. The V gene's germline CDR1 is DFQATT and CDR2 SNEGSKA (reference sequence). CDR3 DNA (partial): TGCAGTACCCGACTAGCGGGATGGGATACG. Encoded protein: CSTRLAGWDT. The entire CDR3 is CSTRLAGWDTQYF.